This T cell receptor (beta chain) was sequenced in a study of T cells in Graves' hyperthyroidism and ophthalmopathy. This clonotype was detected only a few times. Every diagnosis used clinical symptoms, serum thyroxine and TRAb, thyroid ultrasound and orbital computed tomography. Deletions cut 6 bases from V and 3 bases from J, with 11 bases between. The CDR3 is 13 residues long. Per germline, CDR1 MDHEN and CDR2 SYDVKM. Amplification of TCR beta CDR3 regions was performed using RNA transcripts as template. Initially, a first-round RT-PCR of the TCR CDR3 employed the HTBI primer set. MiXCR, run by TCRdb on the multiplex PCR reads, gives a single entry per CDR3 protein. In the table there are hundreds of thousands of distinct CDR3 sequences, around 24% of which are singletons.

This receptor was obtained from a woman aged 25-40 years with Graves' ophthalmopathy. The sequenced sample was blood. This sequence joins TRBV28 and TRBJ1-1; D unresolved. For the CDR3, the DNA is TGTGCCAGCAGGAATGAAGGGTACACTGAAGCTTTCTTT. Protein sequence: CASRNEGYTEAFF.